In this sample, the clone carrying this TCR beta chain turned up a few times. This CDR3 region has 12 residues. CDR1 and CDR2 (germline): SQVTM, ANQGSEA. Losses at the gene ends were 6 bases for V and 7 bases for J; bases not matched to a gene: 6. This sample is drawn from a study of shared clonotypes between healthy human individuals. Using immunoSEQ multiplex PCR, the repertoire was profiled, and TCRdb retains in-frame clones only, with some absent. The sample holds some 1,100,000 clones, roughly 74% seen once. This sequence originates from a man between 18 and 29 years old in good health. Some clones in this sample may be carry-over from other donors' samples. The chain joins TRBV29-1 to TRBJ1-1; TRBD1 matches at 9 bases. Sequenced: memory CD4+ T cells from PBMCs. Subset of the sample: CD45RA-negative fraction. CDR3 in DNA: TGCAGCGTCTGGGACAGGGAGAGTGAAGCTTTCTTT. It translates to CSVWDRESEAFF.